This T cell receptor beta chain emerged from a study of shared clonotypes between healthy human individuals. V lost 5 bases, J lost 2 bases, and 15 bases lay in between. The CDR3 is 15 residues long. Germline lookup yields CDR1 MDHEN and CDR2 SYDVKM. Here immunoSEQ multiplex PCR was the method, and the copy in TCRdb shows in-frame clones only, minus some. The profile covers about 2.4 million clones, with 90% to 95% appearing a single time and 0.36% taken by the ten largest. The sequence came from a man younger than 35 in good health. Some clones in this sample may be carry-over from other donors' samples. The sequenced sample was naive CD4+ T cells from PBMCs. Subset described: CD45RA+ positively selected. V usage is TRBV28 and J usage is TRBJ2-5; the D is unclear. This chain's CDR3 is CASSNPPGSQETQYF. The CDR3 DNA follows: TGTGCCAGCAGTAACCCCCCTGGATCTCAAGAGACCCAGTACTTC.